The entry below gives a single T cell receptor beta chain sequence along with its context. Its antigen remains unknown. Assay: immunoSEQ multiplex PCR; the TCRdb copy retains only in-frame clones and omits some. The repertoire has about 46,000 clones, around 80% of them found once; the top ten carry just under 3.5%. These data come from a study of early stage breast cancer tumors. Study at large: The ER+/PR+/HER2- tumors included fewer than 10 ductal and four lobular carcinomas. Each sample averaged around 9.2-fold read coverage. General study findings and limits: Enriched TCRB sequences shared across patients were mostly commonly generated sequences.

Germline V CDR1 and CDR2: GTSNPN, SVGIG (reference sequence). V gave up 3 bases and J gave up 0 bases, with 12 bases separating them. The CDR3 spans 15 residues. The rearrangement links TRBV30 to TRBJ1-3, with a tentative D call TRBD1 (6 bases). Input material: blood. This sequence originates from a person aged 35-49 years with breast cancer. CDR3 DNA sequence: TGTGCCTGGAGAGAGAAAGGGGGCTCTGGAAACACCATATATTTT. Translated: CAWREKGGSGNTIYF. The full variable domain, rest sourced from reference TRBV30 and TRBJ1-3, is SQTIHQWPATLVQPVGSPLSLECTVEGTSNPNLYWYRQAAGRGLQLLFYSVGIGQISSEVPQNLSASRPQDRQFILSSKKLLLSDSGFYLCAWREKGGSGNTIYFGEGSWLTVV.